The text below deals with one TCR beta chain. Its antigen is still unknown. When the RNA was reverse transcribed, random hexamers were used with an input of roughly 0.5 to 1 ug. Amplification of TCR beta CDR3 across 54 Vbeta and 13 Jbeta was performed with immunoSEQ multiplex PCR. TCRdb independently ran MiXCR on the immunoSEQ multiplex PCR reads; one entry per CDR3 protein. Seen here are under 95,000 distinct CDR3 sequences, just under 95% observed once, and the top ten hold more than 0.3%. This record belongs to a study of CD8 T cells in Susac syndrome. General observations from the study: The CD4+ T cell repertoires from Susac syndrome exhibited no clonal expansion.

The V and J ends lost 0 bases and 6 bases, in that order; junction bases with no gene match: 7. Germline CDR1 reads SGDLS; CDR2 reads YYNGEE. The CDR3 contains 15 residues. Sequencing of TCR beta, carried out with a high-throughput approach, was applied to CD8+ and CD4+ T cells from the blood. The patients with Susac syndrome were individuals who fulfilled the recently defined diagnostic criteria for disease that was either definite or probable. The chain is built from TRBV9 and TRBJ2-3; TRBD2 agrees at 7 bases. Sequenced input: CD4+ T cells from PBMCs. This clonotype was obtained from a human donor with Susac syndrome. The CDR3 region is CASSVATLGGDTQYF. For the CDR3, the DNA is TGTGCCAGCAGCGTAGCGACATTGGGAGGGGATACGCAGTATTTT.